This TCR beta chain came from a study of blood T cell repertoires in COVID-19. Across the study: Spain, Italy and the United States supplied samples that represented acute and convalescent COVID-19. PBMCs, B-cell-depleted T cells, or T cells provided the cDNA or gDNA that made up the material.

In the authors' methods: Scientists estimated how many nucleated cells there were by amplifying reference gene primers. The data were produced by immunoSEQ multiplex PCR, yet TCRdb's version contains in-frame clones alone and is incomplete. The D gene and trimming were derived from the DNA, and the V and J assignments and clone size from that table. The sample consists of 200,000 to 250,000 clones, 86% of them appearing once. This clone was recorded only once. Different DNA sequences within this sample yield the same CDR3. Recruitment covered about two dozen US areas and drew participants whose ages spanned roughly 18 to 100 years. The germline CDR1 and CDR2 sequences are SGHRS and YFSETQ. The CDR3 runs to 15 residues. Deletions cut 0 bases from V and 1 base from J, with 10 bases between.

The chain employs TRBV5-1 and TRBJ1-1; TRBD1 is a possible D gene (6 bases). The sample taken for sequencing was PBMCs or T cells enriched from blood (not recorded which). The TCR originated in a woman in her thirties or forties with acute COVID-19. CDR3 amino acids: CASSLALRGNTEAFF. CDR3 coding DNA: TGCGCCAGCAGCTTGGCTCTCAGGGGGAACACTGAAGCTTTCTTT. The full variable domain, with the rest looked up from reference TRBV5-1 and TRBJ1-1, is KAGVTQTPRYLIKTRGQQVTLSCSPISGHRSVSWYQQTPGQGLQFLFEYFSETQRNKGNFPGRFSGRQFSNSRSEMNVSTLELGDSALYLCASSLALRGNTEAFFGQGTRLTVV.